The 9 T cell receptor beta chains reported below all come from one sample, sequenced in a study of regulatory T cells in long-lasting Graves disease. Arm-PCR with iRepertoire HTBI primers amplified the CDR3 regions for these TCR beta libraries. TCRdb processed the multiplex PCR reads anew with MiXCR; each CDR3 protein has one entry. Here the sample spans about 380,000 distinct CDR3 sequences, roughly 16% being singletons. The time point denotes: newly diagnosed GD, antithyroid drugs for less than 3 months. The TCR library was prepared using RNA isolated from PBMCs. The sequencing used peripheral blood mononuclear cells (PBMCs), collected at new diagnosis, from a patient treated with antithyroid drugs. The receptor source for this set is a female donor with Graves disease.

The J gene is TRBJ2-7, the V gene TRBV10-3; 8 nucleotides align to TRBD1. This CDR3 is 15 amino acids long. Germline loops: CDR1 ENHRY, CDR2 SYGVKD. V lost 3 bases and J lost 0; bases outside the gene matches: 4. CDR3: CAISDGQGLSYEQYF. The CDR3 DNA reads TGTGCCATCAGTGATGGACAGGGCCTCTCCTACGAGCAGTACTTC.

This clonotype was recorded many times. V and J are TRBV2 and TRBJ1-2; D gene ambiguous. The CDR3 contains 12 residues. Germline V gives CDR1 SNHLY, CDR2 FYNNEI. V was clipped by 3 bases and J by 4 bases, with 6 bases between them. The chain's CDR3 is CASSDSVYGYTF. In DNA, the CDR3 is TGTGCCAGCAGTGATTCCGTCTATGGCTACACCTTC. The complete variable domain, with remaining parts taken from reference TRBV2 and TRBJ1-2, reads EPEVTQTPSHQVTQMGQEVILRCVPISNHLYFYWYRQILGQKVEFLVSFYNNEISEKSEIFDDQFSVERPDGSNFTLKIRSTKLEDSAMYFCASSDSVYGYTFGSGTRLTVV.

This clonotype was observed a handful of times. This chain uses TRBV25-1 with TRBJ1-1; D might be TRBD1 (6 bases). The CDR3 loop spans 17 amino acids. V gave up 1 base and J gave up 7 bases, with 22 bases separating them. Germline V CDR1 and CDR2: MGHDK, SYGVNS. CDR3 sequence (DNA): TGTGCCAGCAGTGAATCGCCCGACGTCTGGACAGTCGATGAAGCTTTCTTT. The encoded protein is CASSESPDVWTVDEAFF.

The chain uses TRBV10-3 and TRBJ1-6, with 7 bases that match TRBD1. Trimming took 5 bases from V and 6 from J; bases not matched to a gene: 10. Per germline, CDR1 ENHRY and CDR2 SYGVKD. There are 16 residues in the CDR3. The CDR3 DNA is TGTGCCATCAGTAGCAAACCCGGGACAGTTAATTCACCCCTCCACTTT. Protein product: CAISSKPGTVNSPLHF.

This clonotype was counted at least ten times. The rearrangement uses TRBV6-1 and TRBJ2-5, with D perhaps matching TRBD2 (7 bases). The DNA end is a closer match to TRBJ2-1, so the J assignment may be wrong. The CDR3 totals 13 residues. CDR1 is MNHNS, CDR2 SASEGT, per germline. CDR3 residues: CAGGAGYGNEQFF. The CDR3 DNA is TGTGCCGGGGGGGCGGGGTACGGCAATGAGCAGTTCTTC.

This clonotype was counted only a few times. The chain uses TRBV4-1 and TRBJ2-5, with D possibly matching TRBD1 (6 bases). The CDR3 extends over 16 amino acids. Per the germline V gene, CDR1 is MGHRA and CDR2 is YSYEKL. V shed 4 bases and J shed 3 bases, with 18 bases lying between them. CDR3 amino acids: CASSRKTDSPKETQYF. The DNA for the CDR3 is TGCGCCAGCAGCCGCAAAACGGACAGCCCGAAAGAGACCCAGTACTTC.

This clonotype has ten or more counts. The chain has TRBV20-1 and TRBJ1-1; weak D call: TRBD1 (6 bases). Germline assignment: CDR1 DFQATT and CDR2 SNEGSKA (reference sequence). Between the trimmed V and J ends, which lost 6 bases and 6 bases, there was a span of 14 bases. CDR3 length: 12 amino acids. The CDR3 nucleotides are TGCAGTGCCTTGGCGGGGGGCCCTGAAGCTTTCTTT. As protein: CSALAGGPEAFF.

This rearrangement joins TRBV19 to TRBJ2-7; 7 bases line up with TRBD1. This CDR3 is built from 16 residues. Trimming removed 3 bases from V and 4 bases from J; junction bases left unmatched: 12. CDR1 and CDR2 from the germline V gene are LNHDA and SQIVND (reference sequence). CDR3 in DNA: TGTGCCAGTAGTATCTCGCACAGGGGTCCTGGGTACGAGCAGTACTTC. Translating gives CASSISHRGPGYEQYF.

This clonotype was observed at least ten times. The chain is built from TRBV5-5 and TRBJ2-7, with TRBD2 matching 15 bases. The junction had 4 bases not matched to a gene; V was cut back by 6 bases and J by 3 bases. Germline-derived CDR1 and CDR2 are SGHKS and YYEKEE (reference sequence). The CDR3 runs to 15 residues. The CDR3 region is CASNLGLAGGYEQYF. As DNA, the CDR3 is TGTGCCAGCAACCTGGGACTAGCGGGGGGCTACGAGCAGTACTTC.